Shown below are 14 T cell receptor beta chains from a single sample sequenced in a study of T cells in Graves' hyperthyroidism and ophthalmopathy. Regions amplified from RNA transcripts were the TCR beta CDR3 regions. First-round RT-PCR of the TCR CDR3 relied on the HTBI primer set. From the multiplex PCR reads, TCRdb called clonotypes with MiXCR, one entry per CDR3 protein. The repertoire includes more than 350,000 distinct CDR3 sequences, nearly 15% of them detected once, and roughly 20% sits in the top ten. The sequenced material came from blood. The receptors come from a woman aged 60-75 years with Graves' ophthalmopathy.

This clonotype was detected many times. The chain is built from TRBV28 and TRBJ2-4; 8 bases map to TRBD2. This CDR3 has 16 residues. Germline trimming cut 4 bases from V and 7 bases from J; bases unmatched to any gene: 12. Germline V CDR1 and CDR2: MDHEN, SYDVKM. The CDR3 sequence is CASSYQFSGMANIQYF. CDR3 DNA: TGTGCCAGCAGTTACCAATTTAGCGGGATGGCGAACATTCAGTACTTC.

This clonotype showed up just a few times. V usage is TRBV12-3 or TRBV12-4 and J usage is TRBJ1-1, with D perhaps matching TRBD1 (6 bases). The CDR3 contains 13 residues. Trimming stripped 7 bases from V and 5 bases from J, with 14 bases between. CDR3 in DNA: TGTGCCAGCACCCTTCGGGGGCGGACTGAAGCTTTCTTT. It codes for CASTLRGRTEAFF.

This clonotype was detected a few times. This may stem from a read error, because a much larger clone lies one nucleotide away. The chain is built from TRBV2 and TRBJ2-1, with D maybe TRBD2 (5 bases). The ends were cut back, 3 bases at V and 11 bases at J, with 23 bases in the middle. This CDR3 region has 16 residues. The germline gives CDR1 SNHLY, CDR2 FYNNEI. The CDR3 here is CASSDWRTPASDKQFF. Written as DNA, the CDR3 is TGTGCCAGCAGTGACTGGAGGACCCCCGCGAGCGATAAGCAGTTCTTC.

The table lists this clonotype with a few counts. V usage is TRBV29-1 and J usage is TRBJ1-5, with 10 bases aligning to TRBD1. The CDR3 has 15 amino acids. The V and J ends lost 5 bases and 4 bases, in that order; junction bases with no gene match: 8. Germline V lookup: CDR1 SQVTM, CDR2 ANQGSEA. The CDR3 nucleotides are TGCAGCGTTTCGGTCGGACAGGGGGGGAATCAGCCCCAGCATTTT. Its translation is CSVSVGQGGNQPQHF. The whole variable domain, remainder taken from reference TRBV29-1 and TRBJ1-5, is SAVISQKPSRDICQRGTSLTIQCQVDSQVTMMFWYRQQPGQSLTLIATANQGSEATYESGFVIDKFPISRPNLTFSTLTVSNMSPEDSSIYLCSVSVGQGGNQPQHFGDGTRLSIL.

The table lists this clonotype with many counts. The chain recombines TRBV20-1 with TRBJ2-3; the match to TRBD2 covers 11 bases. V lost 0 bases and J lost 8; bases outside the gene matches: 7. The germline CDR1 and CDR2 sequences are DFQATT and SNEGSKA (reference sequence). There are 15 residues in the CDR3. DNA of the CDR3: TGCAGTGCTAGAGAGTTCGCTAGCGGGAGGAGTACGCAGTATTTT. It yields the protein CSAREFASGRSTQYF.

This clonotype was seen at least ten times. V usage is TRBV4-1 and J usage is TRBJ2-3, with D possibly being TRBD2 (6 bases). V was shortened by 3 bases and J by 5 bases, with 12 bases between the two germline ends. This CDR3 has 14 amino acids. The germline V gene encodes CDR1 MGHRA and CDR2 YSYEKL. The CDR3 nucleotides read TGCGCCAGCAGCCAGGGACTCCAGGGAGATACGCAGTATTTT. Translated, it gives CASSQGLQGDTQYF.

In this sample, this clonotype turned up a few times. This chain joins TRBV12-3 or TRBV12-4 and TRBJ2-3; 10 nucleotides line up with TRBD2. The junction had 1 base not matched to a gene; V was cut back by 4 bases and J by 6 bases. The CDR3 is 13 residues long. CDR3 loop: CASSSSGSDTQYF. The CDR3 DNA reads TGTGCCAGCAGTTCTAGCGGGAGCGATACGCAGTATTTT.

This clonotype turned up a few times. The DNA of the CDR3 is TGTGCCAGCAGCAGACTAGCGGAACCCTACAATGAGCAGTTCTTC. Its protein product is CASSRLAEPYNEQFF. This chain connects TRBV9 to TRBJ2-1, with TRBD2 matching 9 bases. CDR3 length: 15 amino acids. Germline V lookup: CDR1 SGDLS, CDR2 YYNGEE. Trimming cost V 4 bases and J 2 bases; bases outside gene matches: 4. Based on the CDR3 plus reference TRBV9 and TRBJ2-1, the full variable domain is DSGVTQTPKHLITATGQRVTLRCSPRSGDLSVYWYQQSLDQGLQFLIQYYNGEERAKGNILERFSAQQFPDLHSELNLSSLELGDSALYFCASSRLAEPYNEQFFGPGTRLTVL.

This clonotype was observed a few times. The chain carries TRBV6-2 or TRBV6-3 and TRBJ2-1, with D tentatively TRBD1 (6 bases). CDR1 and CDR2 from the germline V gene are MNHEY and SVGEGT. The CDR3 consists of 21 residues. V was clipped by 1 base and J by 9 bases, with 34 bases between them. The CDR3 nucleotides are TGTGCCAGCAGTTACTTGGCGGTCCCGGGACAAAGTTTCTCGCGGTCGGGTGAGCAGTTCTTC. Translating gives CASSYLAVPGQSFSRSGEQFF.

This clonotype has a count of ten or more. The genes are TRBV20-1 and TRBJ2-7; the D gene could be TRBD1 or TRBD2 (5 bases each). V was trimmed by 1 base and J by 0 bases, leaving 7 bases between them. CDR3 length equals 13 residues. The germline V gene has CDR1 DFQATT and CDR2 SNEGSKA (reference sequence). This CDR3 is CSARGGDSYEQYF. The CDR3 bases are TGCAGTGCTAGAGGAGGGGACTCCTACGAGCAGTACTTC.

The V call is TRBV15, the J call TRBJ1-5; D gene uncertain. V lost 1 base, J lost 4 bases, and 5 bases lay in between. Germline CDR1 reads LNHNV; CDR2 reads YYDKDF (reference sequence). CDR3 size: 13 residues. The CDR3 bases are TGTGCCACCAGCAGAGCAGAAAATCAGCCCCAGCATTTT. Amino acids: CATSRAENQPQHF.

In its sample, this clonotype was seen many times. This rearrangement joins TRBV19 to TRBJ1-5; D is uncertain. Looked up from germline, CDR1 is LNHDA and CDR2 is SQIVND (reference sequence). The CDR3 is made up of 15 amino acids. V was cut by 3 bases and J by 0 bases, with 9 bases left in between. This CDR3 reads CASSMVIISNQPQHF. As DNA, the CDR3 is TGTGCCAGTAGTATGGTAATCATTAGCAATCAGCCCCAGCATTTT.

This clonotype was seen many times. The rearrangement joins TRBV6-1 to TRBJ1-3, with 8 bases identical to TRBD1. This CDR3 is 14 amino acids long. Germline assignment: CDR1 MNHNS and CDR2 SASEGT. V shed 6 bases, J shed 8 bases, and the junction held 9 bases outside the gene matches. Here the CDR3 reads CASRLEDRGHTIYF. The DNA for the CDR3 is TGTGCCAGCAGACTCGAAGACAGGGGCCACACCATATATTTT.

At least ten counts were recorded for this clonotype. The rearrangement joins TRBV20-1 to TRBJ2-1; maybe TRBD2 (5 bases). This CDR3 region has 15 residues. V was clipped by 6 bases and J by 3 bases, with 18 bases between them. Germline V gives CDR1 DFQATT, CDR2 SNEGSKA (reference sequence). CDR3 loop: CSARDPLAFYNEQFF. DNA for the CDR3: TGCAGTGCGAGGGATCCGCTAGCCTTCTACAATGAGCAGTTCTTC.